This T cell receptor (beta chain) stems from a study of T cell responses to AZD1222 COVID-19 vaccine. At the level of the study: Recipients boosted at about 4 weeks or about 12 weeks are pooled. Study-wide findings and caveats: The donors showed a predominance of white British ancestry and of females, with possible underestimation of clonal diversity. Every sample of the repertoires postdated the peak T cell response. At study baseline, merely about 6 AZD1222 recipients were seropositive.

TCRdb's table, derived via immunoSEQ multiplex PCR, lists solely in-frame clones and lacks some. The sample lists 100,000 to 150,000 clones; about nine tenths were seen once. This CDR3 is 14 amino acids long. V lost 5 bases to trimming and J lost 0 bases, with 10 bases between them. Concerning this clone itself: Its antigen is unknown.

The sequence derives from an adult in good health. Sequencing used peripheral blood, obtained on day 0 of AZD1222 vaccination. The chain uses TRBV23-1 and TRBJ1-2; D is unclear. TRBV23-1 is designated an ORF whose function remains uncertain. CDR3 sequence: CASSYGPSNYGYTF. Here the CDR3 DNA reads TGCGCCAGCAGTTACGGACCTTCTAACTATGGCTACACCTTC.